The T cell receptor (beta chain) under discussion was sequenced for a study of CXCR3-negative and CXCR3-positive naive CD8 T cells (dated by TCRdb to between 2018 and 2021). A note on the overall study: About 150 million TRB reads were obtained in total, roughly 1.5 +/- 0.3 million reads per library. Data from about 12 donors, pooled across two independent experiments, went into the diversity and physicochemical repertoire analyses. TRBV-TRBJ cluster analysis included naive subsets from about 5 donors and memory cells from 3 donors. Findings and caveats that apply to the study as a whole: Compared with CXCR3-negative naive cells, CXCR3-positive naive cells had TRB CDR3s with higher hydrophobicity (lower Kidera factor 4), lower energy, and higher strength and volume indices. Similar TRBV-TRBJ usage was shown by naive CXCR3-negative and CXCR3-positive cells from the same donor, whereas distinct patterns were shown by memory cells. Because surface CD5, which is linked to self-reactivity in mice, was comparable between the naive subsets, TCR interaction strength was also inferred from the physicochemical properties of TRB CDR3s. CXCR3 expression partially decreased after cryopreservation, so most assays used freshly isolated PBMCs. Both naive subsets had comparably high repertoire diversity, while memory CD8+ T cells had much lower repertoire diversity.

Of note for this clonotype: The antigen it binds to is not known.

Sequencing took place on a NextSeq 550. The Human TCR Profiling Kit (MiLaboratory) was used to make UMI-labeled 5' RACE TRB cDNA libraries. The full amount of extracted RNA was used for cDNA synthesis, and the full amount of resulting cDNA was used for PCR amplification. Libraries were prepared in parallel with an identical number of PCR cycles. In the original analysis: About 53,000 +/- 9,400 unique UMI-labeled TRB cDNA molecules per library were extracted with MIGEC and MiXCR, with at least two reads per UMI required. On average, approximately 40,000 +/- 10,000 functional in-frame TRB CDR3 nucleotide clonotypes lacking stop codons were found per library. Diversity metrics, including normalized Shannon-Wiener and Chao1, were computed in VDJtools after downsampling to 5000 UMI-labeled TRB molecules per sample. VDJtools computed clonotype-size-weighted physicochemical properties of the central five CDR3 residues: interaction energy, strength, volume and Kidera factor 4. TCRdb reprocessed the reads into one record per CDR3 protein sequence, lacking DNA. The V and J calls were determined by TCRdb, not by the authors. The sample's table covers 50,000 to 65,000 distinct CDR3 sequences. Roughly 0.75% of the sample belongs to the ten largest clones.

For every CD8+ T cell subset, approximately 300,000 cells were flow-sorted straight into RLT lysis buffer, and each subset was sorted in triplicate. To exclude memory contaminants, naive CD8+ T cells were stringently defined as CD45RO-CCR7+CD27+CD95-. Using standard density gradient centrifugation, peripheral blood mononuclear cells were isolated from buffy coats. Naive CXCR3-negative and CXCR3-positive CD8+ T cells were flow-sorted using a FACSAria III. Total RNA was extracted from sorted cells with an RNeasy Mini Kit. The germline V gene (reference sequence) yields PRHDT for CDR1 and FYEKMQ for CDR2. The CDR3, cysteine through phenylalanine, is 14 amino acids long. Only the protein is available.

The receptor was isolated from a human donor in good health. Some clones in this sample may be carry-over from other donors' samples. The sequenced sample consisted of naive CXCR3+ CD8+ T cells from blood. The cell subset or site label, read with the paper, signifies: CD45RO-CCR7+CD27+CD95- naive CD8+ T cells expressing CXCR3 (TNR3+). This sequence uses TRBV13 and TRBJ2-1; the D call from TCRdb, TRBD1, cannot be confirmed without DNA. The CDR3 protein: CASSLMQGNNEQFF.